The TCR beta chain under discussion was sequenced for a study of T cells in localized non-small cell lung cancer. Germline CDR1 reads KGHSH; CDR2 reads LQKENI. The CDR3 is 16 amino acids. V lost 0 bases to trimming and J lost 5 bases; unmatched junction nucleotides: 6. Study conclusions and caveats: Because sequencing included only one region (of the tumor), heterogeneity remains possible. With higher T cell density in blood came longer overall survival. Tumor trailed uninvolved adjacent lung in T cell clonality, which peaked there. Adjacent lung exhibited a median of about 56 among the 100 most abundant tumor clones.

Concerning this clone itself: Its antigen is unidentified.

Only in-frame clones appear in the TCRdb table, and some are missing; sequencing was by immunoSEQ multiplex PCR. The sample includes about 70,000 clones, about 86% of them seen just once. The sequence derives from a male donor older than 55 with stage III squamous cell lung carcinoma. V is TRBV18 and J is TRBJ2-3; 9 bases agree with TRBD2. The sequences come from peripheral blood, collected before any cancer treatment. In nucleotides, the CDR3 is TGTGCCAGCTCACCACCGGGACTAGCCCGGGGAGATACGCAGTATTTT. It is translated as CASSPPGLARGDTQYF.